The rows below give T cell receptor beta chains drawn from one sample of a study of a mutant IDH1 vaccine in newly diagnosed glioma. No antigen has been identified for these receptors. Assay used: immunoSEQ multiplex PCR; TCRdb lists only in-frame clones, some missing. The table shows some 49,000 clones, with 60% to 85% occurring only once. The sequencing used PBMCs, collected from a glioma patient whose treatment included an IDH1 peptide vaccine. Receptors were obtained from a middle-aged woman with glioma. Some clones in this sample may be carry-over from other donors' samples. Each CDR3 is given with its conserved first and last residue. Fields, in order: V gene, J gene, clone size, D gene, CDR3 DNA, CDR3 protein. A D gene is named only where the DNA matches it firmly. Clone size is given for some rows only: seen once, a few or many times, or a class if the clone is expanded.

TRBV6-5	TRBJ2-5	-	-	TGTGCCAGCAGTTACTCGATGGGACAAGAGACCCAGTACTTC	CASSYSMGQETQYF
TRBV30	TRBJ2-7	-	TRBD1	TGTGCCCGGAAGCAGGGGGCCAAGCAGTACTTC	CARKQGAKQYF
TRBV6-1	TRBJ1-3	-	-	TGTGCCAGCAGTGAAGAGGACAACCCTGGAAACACCATATATTTT	CASSEEDNPGNTIYF
TRBV4-3	TRBJ1-4	-	-	TGCGCCAGCAGCCAAGAGATCTCGGGAGGTGAAAAACTGTTTTTT	CASSQEISGGEKLFF
TRBV14	TRBJ2-7	-	-	TGTGCCAGCAGCCAGCTACCTTCGGGGAGGGAGCAGTACTTC	CASSQLPSGREQYF
TRBV27	TRBJ2-1	-	TRBD2	TGTGCCACCAGACTAGCGGGCCCCCCAGGGACTGAGCAGTTCTTC	CATRLAGPPGTEQFF
TRBV19	TRBJ1-1	-	-	TGTGCCAGTAGTTTCTTAGGGGTCATGAACACTGAAGCTTTCTTT	CASSFLGVMNTEAFF
TRBV18	TRBJ1-1	-	TRBD1	TGTGCCAGCTCACCGGGACAGGGCCCGAACACTGAAGCTTTCTTT	CASSPGQGPNTEAFF
TRBV11-3	TRBJ1-1	-	-	TGTGCCAGCAGCCCGGGCGGGGGTAGGGACACTGAAGCTTTCTTT	CASSPGGGRDTEAFF
TRBV9	TRBJ2-1	-	-	TGTGCCAGCAGCGTACTAGCGAGGAATGAGCAGTTCTTC	CASSVLARNEQFF
TRBV9	TRBJ2-1	-	-	TGTGCCAGCAGCCCGAGGGGGAGAGGGTACAATGAGCAGTTCTTC	CASSPRGRGYNEQFF
TRBV9	TRBJ1-1	-	-	TGTGCCAGCAGCGTGACTACCGAAACTGAAGCTTTCTTT	CASSVTTETEAFF
TRBV2	TRBJ2-7	-	-	TGTGCCAGCAGCGACTCCTACGAGCAGTACTTC	CASSDSYEQYF
TRBV6-5	TRBJ1-1	-	-	TGTGCCAGCAGCTACCTAGGGGGAGAAGGTGAAGCTTTCTTT	CASSYLGGEGEAFF
TRBV5-1	TRBJ1-2	-	-	TGCGCCAGCAGCTTGATGCGTGGGGGGAACTATGGCTACACCTTC	CASSLMRGGNYGYTF
TRBV9	TRBJ2-7	-	-	TGTGCCAGCAGCGCTACCGTCTTGGGCCCCCGAAGCGAGCAGTACTTC	CASSATVLGPRSEQYF
TRBV7-2	TRBJ1-5	-	TRBD1	TGTGCCAGCAGAAGAACAGGGGGAGGCAATCAGCCCCAGCATTTT	CASRRTGGGNQPQHF
TRBV6-1	TRBJ2-7	-	-	TGTGCCAGCAGTCTAACACAGGCGCCCAACTACGAGCAGTACTTC	CASSLTQAPNYEQYF
TRBV5-1	TRBJ2-7	-	-	TGCGCCAGCAGCTTGGATCGGGGCTACGAGCAGTACTTC	CASSLDRGYEQYF
TRBV7-9	TRBJ2-1	-	-	TGTGCCAGCAGCGGACGTGGAGGGAATGAGCAGTTCTTC	CASSGRGGNEQFF
TRBV10-3	TRBJ2-5	-	-	TGTGCCATCAGTGCGCAGGGGGAGACCCAGTACTTC	CAISAQGETQYF
TRBV9	TRBJ2-3	-	-	TGTGCCAGCAGCGTAGTCGTTCGTGGAGATACGCAGTATTTT	CASSVVVRGDTQYF
TRBV7-9	TRBJ2-3	-	TRBD2	TGTGCCAGCAGCTTAGGCGTTTACGGGGGGGCTAGCACAGATACGCAGTATTTT	CASSLGVYGGASTDTQYF
TRBV18	TRBJ1-5	few	-	TGTGCCAGCTCACCACGAGGAGGGTTAACTCAGCCCCAGCATTTT	CASSPRGGLTQPQHF
TRBV5-6	TRBJ2-4	once	-	TGTGCCCCACCAGGTAAAAACATTCAGTACTTC	CAPPGKNIQYF
TRBV7-8	TRBJ1-1	-	-	TGTGCCAGCAGCTTCCCCGGGCAAAAAGAGCGTGAAGCTTTCTTT	CASSFPGQKEREAFF
TRBV7-2	TRBJ2-7	few	-	TGTGCCAGCAGCGACCCCCAGGGGCATGAGCAGTACTTC	CASSDPQGHEQYF
TRBV7-8	TRBJ2-1	-	-	TGTGCCAGCAGCTTAATGTGGGATGAGCAGTTCTTC	CASSLMWDEQFF
TRBV27	TRBJ1-2	-	-	TGTGCCAGCAGTTTACTCGGCGGACCTTCTAACTATGGCTACACCTTC	CASSLLGGPSNYGYTF
TRBV6-4	TRBJ2-2	-	-	TGTGCCAGCAGTGACAGATACACCGGGGAGCTGTTTTTT	CASSDRYTGELFF
TRBV5-4	TRBJ2-6	-	-	TGTGCCAGCAGCATGGACAGAGCCTCTGGGGCCAACGTCCTGACTTTC	CASSMDRASGANVLTF
TRBV29-1	TRBJ1-2	few	-	TGCAGCGTTGCAGGGATTTATGGCTACACCTTC	CSVAGIYGYTF
TRBV5-1	TRBJ1-1	few	-	TGCGCCAGCAGCCTACGGCGGCAGGGGCAGGCTTTCTTT	CASSLRRQGQAFF
TRBV11-2	TRBJ1-2	-	-	TGTGCCAGCAGCTTAGAAGGTTCAGGGAACTATGGCTACACCTTC	CASSLEGSGNYGYTF
TRBV4-3	TRBJ1-1	few	-	TGCGCCAGCAGCCAAGATGCCCGGGCGAACACTGAAGCTTTCTTT	CASSQDARANTEAFF
TRBV7-6	TRBJ1-4	-	TRBD1	TGTGCCAGCAGCGGGAGGGGGCTTCCCCTCAATGAAAAACTGTTTTTT	CASSGRGLPLNEKLFF
TRBV5-4	TRBJ2-7	-	TRBD2	TGTGCCAGCAGCAACCTAGCGGGGGGGCGAGACGAGCAGTACTTC	CASSNLAGGRDEQYF
TRBV6-5	TRBJ2-3	-	TRBD2	TGTGCCAGCAGTCCCAGGACTAGCGGGGGGACGCAGTATTTT	CASSPRTSGGTQYF
TRBV19	TRBJ1-4	-	-	TGTGCCAGTAAACTGGACCCGAAGGGTGAAAAACTGTTTTTT	CASKLDPKGEKLFF
TRBV6-5	TRBJ1-5	-	-	TGTGCCAGCAGAGGACGGGGTTATAGCAATCAGCCCCAGCATTTT	CASRGRGYSNQPQHF
TRBV5-4	TRBJ2-3	-	-	TGTGCCAGCAGCTCACGGGGGCCCGGGAATACGCAGTATTTT	CASSSRGPGNTQYF
TRBV11-3	TRBJ1-1	-	-	TGTGCCAGCAGCTTAGATCTTGACACTGAAGCTTTCTTT	CASSLDLDTEAFF
TRBV29-1	TRBJ2-3	-	-	TGCAGCGTTGAGGTGGCTTTCGGGGGCGGGGCAGATACGCAGTATTTT	CSVEVAFGGGADTQYF
TRBV10-3	TRBJ1-1	medium-sized	-	TGTGCCATCAGTGAGAGGTCGAGCACTGAAGCTTTCTTT	CAISERSSTEAFF
TRBV9	TRBJ1-1	-	-	TGTGCCAGCGTGGGTGGGGGCGGCAACACTGAAGCTTTCTTT	CASVGGGGNTEAFF
TRBV4-1	TRBJ1-1	-	-	TGCGCCAGCAGCCAAGATCGGGCAGGGCGAGCTTTCTTT	CASSQDRAGRAFF
TRBV7-2	TRBJ1-2	-	TRBD1	TGTGCCAGCAGCTCCGGACAGGGATACGGCTACACCTTC	CASSSGQGYGYTF
TRBV30	TRBJ1-5	-	-	TGTGCCTCAAACGCAGGGTTCGGTGGCAATCAGCCCCAGCATTTT	CASNAGFGGNQPQHF
TRBV6-5	TRBJ1-2	-	-	TGTGCCAGCAGTCGTGCCCGGCAGGGGATATATGGCTACACCTTC	CASSRARQGIYGYTF
TRBV11-2	TRBJ1-6	-	-	TGTGCCAGCAGCTTAGATTGGGGGGCAGGGGCGGATTCACCCCTCCACTTT	CASSLDWGAGADSPLHF
TRBV25-1	TRBJ1-2	few	-	TGTGCCAGCAGTGAATTGGGGACCTGGGCCTTC	CASSELGTWAF
TRBV30	TRBJ2-7	-	-	TGTGCCTGGAGTGAGGGTGGCGAGCAGTACTTC	CAWSEGGEQYF
TRBV4-1	TRBJ2-7	once	-	TGCGCCAGCAGCCAACATAACGAGCAGTACTTC	CASSQHNEQYF
TRBV4-3	TRBJ2-3	-	TRBD2	TGCGCCAGCAGCCAAGAGGGCAGCGGGGGGGCCGGTACGCAGTATTTT	CASSQEGSGGAGTQYF
TRBV19	TRBJ1-4	few	-	TGTGCCAGTACCGAACAGGGTGCTAATGAAAAACTGTTTTTT	CASTEQGANEKLFF
TRBV30	TRBJ1-5	few	TRBD1	TGTGCCTGGAGTGGGGGCTCAGGGGGCCGCAATCAGCCCCAGCATTTT	CAWSGGSGGRNQPQHF